Following are 24 T cell receptor beta chains from one sample sequenced in a study of a mutant IDH1 vaccine in newly diagnosed glioma. Time point given: week 11, during vaccination. With topical imiquimod, each dose of the vaccine consisted of 300 ug of mutant IDH1 20-mer peptide. No antigen has been identified for these receptors. The method was immunoSEQ multiplex PCR; TCRdb's version includes in-frame clones alone and lacks a portion of them. Of 100,000 to 120,000 clones listed, under 90% are singletons. The source material was PBMCs, sampled from a glioma patient whose treatment included an IDH1 peptide vaccine. The receptors come from a woman aged 45-65 years with glioma.

The rearrangement joins TRBV27 to TRBJ1-5; D might be TRBD1 (6 bases). Per germline, CDR1 MNHEY and CDR2 SMNVEV (reference sequence). Trimming took off 0 bases at V and 1 base at J, with 13 bases between the two ends. This CDR3 region has 17 residues. As DNA, the CDR3 is TGTGCCAGCAGTTTATCTGGGGGCCCCGGGAGCAATCAGCCCCAGCATTTT. Residues: CASSLSGGPGSNQPQHF.

The V and J genes are TRBV18 and TRBJ2-5, with 9 bases fitting TRBD1. V shed 0 bases and J 5 bases; nucleotides not matched to a gene: 1. CDR3 length equals 14 residues. CDR1 is KGHSH and CDR2 is LQKENI in the germline V gene. The CDR3 bases are TGTGCCAGCTCACCACCGACAGGGGGTGAGACCCAGTACTTC. This codes for CASSPPTGGETQYF.

The chain couples TRBV2 to TRBJ2-1, with 11 bases fitting TRBD2. The CDR3 length is 15 residues. The germline V gene encodes CDR1 SNHLY and CDR2 FYNNEI. V lost 6 bases to trimming and J lost 4 bases; unmatched junction nucleotides: 5. The CDR3 reads CASSPGLAVYNEQFF. CDR3 nucleotides: TGTGCCAGCAGCCCGGGACTAGCGGTTTACAATGAGCAGTTCTTC.

The chain combines TRBV4-1 with TRBJ2-1, with D possibly TRBD2 on 6 matching bases. This CDR3 is built from 16 residues. Germline V gene sequence: CDR1 MGHRA, CDR2 YSYEKL. Trimming stripped 5 bases from V and 4 bases from J, with 18 bases between. Here the CDR3 reads CASSYLGDSGYNEQFF. Here the CDR3 DNA reads TGCGCCAGCAGCTACCTAGGGGACTCGGGATACAATGAGCAGTTCTTC.

The chain joins TRBV6-1 to TRBJ1-6; no clear D. CDR3 length: 12 amino acids. V was clipped by 6 bases and J by 4 bases, with 4 bases between them. Germline CDR1 and CDR2: MNHNS and SASEGT. CDR3 nucleotides: TGTGCCAGCAGCGAATATAATTCACCCCTCCACTTT. Translation gives CASSEYNSPLHF.

The rearrangement links TRBV19 to TRBJ2-1, with TRBD2 as a possible D gene (5 bases). The CDR3 loop spans 18 amino acids. Germline V CDR1 and CDR2: LNHDA, SQIVND (reference sequence). V shed 6 bases and J shed 8 bases, with 29 bases lying between them. CDR3 residues: CASRPPGLAGLAWDEQFF. The CDR3 region has the DNA TGTGCCAGTAGGCCCCCGGGATTAGCCGGTTTGGCCTGGGATGAGCAGTTCTTC.

V and J are TRBV7-9 and TRBJ2-5, with TRBD2 as a possible D gene (5 bases). The length of the CDR3 is 15 residues. Trimming removed 3 bases from V and 5 bases from J, with 16 bases in between. Germline V lookup: CDR1 SEHNR, CDR2 FQNEAQ (reference sequence). For the CDR3, the DNA is TGTGCCAGCAGCTTGGTACTAGGAGCTCGGGAGACCCAGTACTTC. This codes for CASSLVLGARETQYF.

The chain combines TRBV21-1 with TRBJ2-6; TRBD2, as called in the table, went unchecked against the DNA. TRBV21-1 is a pseudogene. The CDR3 totals 17 residues. The CDR3 DNA is TGTGCCAGCAGCAGATCTACTGTGCCCTCTGGGGCCAACGTCCTGACTTTC. Its protein product is CASSRSTVPSGANVLTF.

The chain couples TRBV5-4 to TRBJ1-1, with D tentatively TRBD1 (5 bases). The CDR3 is 15 residues long. Germline V gene lookup returns CDR1 SGHNT and CDR2 YYREEE (reference sequence). V lost 4 bases to trimming and J lost 0 bases, with 13 bases between them. The CDR3 sequence: CASSRAGAMNTEAFF. The DNA of the CDR3 is TGTGCCAGCAGCCGTGCTGGGGCGATGAACACTGAAGCTTTCTTT.

This chain joins TRBV6-5 and TRBJ1-4, with 8 nucleotides matching TRBD1. Germline values: CDR1 MNHEY, CDR2 SVGAGI. The CDR3 loop spans 16 amino acids. V lost 0 bases and J lost 0; bases outside the gene matches: 0. CDR3 sequence reads: CASSYSTGATNEKLFF. The CDR3 bases are TGTGCCAGCAGTTACTCGACAGGGGCAACTAATGAAAAACTGTTTTTT.

This chain connects TRBV27 to TRBJ2-1; the match to TRBD1 covers 9 bases. The ends lost 5 bases at V and 7 bases at J; junction bases unmatched: 9. Germline V CDR1 and CDR2: MNHEY, SMNVEV (reference sequence). CDR3 length equals 15 residues. CDR3 in DNA: TGTGCCAGCAGTACAGGGGGCCCCCTTTCGAATGAGCAGTTCTTC. Amino acid sequence: CASSTGGPLSNEQFF.

Concerning this clone itself: At one end the junction does not follow the germline gene, possibly because of a read error. The rearrangement links TRBV6-1 to TRBJ2-6, with D possibly TRBD1 on 5 matching bases. This CDR3 is built from 16 residues. Germline lookup yields CDR1 MNHNS and CDR2 SASEGT. CDR3 loop: CASREGVFSGANVLTF. The CDR3, as DNA: TGTGCCAGCAGAGAAGGGGTATTCTCTGGGGCCAACGTCCTGACTTTC.

The chain has TRBV27 and TRBJ2-1; 9 bases match TRBD1. CDR1 and CDR2 from the germline V gene are MNHEY and SMNVEV (reference sequence). The CDR3 covers 14 residues. The V and J ends lost 4 bases and 4 bases, in that order; junction bases with no gene match: 2. The CDR3: CASSYGTGYNEQFF. CDR3 nucleotides: TGTGCCAGCAGTTACGGGACAGGGTACAATGAGCAGTTCTTC.

The V gene is TRBV11-2, the J gene TRBJ1-2; D might be TRBD1 (5 bases). Germline CDR1 reads SGHAT; CDR2 reads FQNNGV. The CDR3 is 17 residues long. With 5 bases removed from V and 3 bases from J, the gap between germline ends came to 22 bases. In nucleotides, the CDR3 is TGTGCCAGCAGCCCCCGTTTCAGGGTCGGGAGTGACTATGGCTACACCTTC. The encoded protein is CASSPRFRVGSDYGYTF.

With regard to this clone: At one end, the junction sequence differs from germline, possibly due to a read error. V gene TRBV7-7 combines with J gene TRBJ2-5, with a weak D call TRBD2 (6 bases). Germline CDR1 and CDR2: SSHAT and FNYEAQ (reference sequence). The CDR3 has 15 amino acids. CDR3 protein: CASSLGLGGQETQYF. DNA of the CDR3: TGTGCTAGCAGCCTGGGACTCGGTGGGCAAGAGACCCAGTACTTC.

This rearrangement joins TRBV7-9 to TRBJ2-7, with 10 positions matching TRBD1. The germline gives CDR1 SEHNR, CDR2 FQNEAQ (reference sequence). With 1 base clipped from V and 5 bases from J, the junction kept 8 bases outside the gene matches. CDR3 size: 16 residues. CDR3 DNA sequence: TGTGCCAGCAGCTTAGATAGGACAGGGGGGAGGGACGAGCAGTACTTC. Protein sequence: CASSLDRTGGRDEQYF.

The chain links TRBV28 to TRBJ2-7; D remains unclear. The V end was cut by 10 bases, the J end by 4 bases, with 11 bases between. CDR1 is MDHEN, CDR2 SYDVKM, per germline. This CDR3 is built from 11 residues. DNA for the CDR3: TGTGCCACCGTTTTCATGTACGAGCAGTACTTC. This codes for CATVFMYEQYF.

The chain employs TRBV7-8 and TRBJ2-7; 12 bases line up with TRBD2. Germline V lookup: CDR1 SGHVS, CDR2 FQNEAQ. This CDR3 comprises 21 residues. The V segment lost 6 bases and the J segment 5 bases; nucleotides outside the gene matches: 26. CDR3 loop: CASSSIYRQGRTSGRSHEQYF. DNA of the CDR3: TGTGCCAGCAGTTCTATCTACCGACAGGGGCGTACTAGCGGGAGGAGCCACGAGCAGTACTTC.

J is TRBJ2-2 and V is TRBV19; D possibly corresponds to TRBD1 (6 bases). The V gene lost 5 bases and the J gene lost 0 bases, with 10 bases spanning the gap. Germline CDR1 is LNHDA and CDR2 is SQIVND (reference sequence). This CDR3 region has 15 residues. The CDR3 spells CASSWTDTNTGELFF. For the CDR3, the DNA is TGTGCCAGTAGTTGGACAGATACGAACACCGGGGAGCTGTTTTTT.

The chain carries TRBV21-1 and TRBJ2-7; TRBD2 is the table's D call, not checked against the DNA. TRBV21-1 is shown as a pseudogene. The CDR3 has 12 amino acids. The CDR3 nucleotides are TGTGCCAGCAGTTGGGGGGACTACGAGCAGTACTTC. Amino acids: CASSWGDYEQYF.

The chain combines TRBV10-3 with TRBJ2-1; 9 nucleotides align to TRBD2. CDR3 length: 15 residues. Unmatched junction bases numbered 4, after V lost 6 bases and J lost 1 base. Germline V gene data show CDR1 as ENHRY and CDR2 as SYGVKD. CDR3 DNA: TGTGCCATCAGCCTAACTAGCGGGTCCTACAATGAGCAGTTCTTC. Its protein is CAISLTSGSYNEQFF.

The chain has TRBV9 and TRBJ2-3, with 10 bases fitting TRBD1. The V gene's germline CDR1 is SGDLS and CDR2 YYNGEE. V gave up 0 bases and J gave up 1 base; unmatched junction bases: 2. This CDR3 is built from 16 residues. CDR3 in DNA: TGTGCCAGCAGCGTAGAGGGGACAGGGGGCACAGATACGCAGTATTTT. The encoded protein is CASSVEGTGGTDTQYF. Combining the CDR3 with reference TRBV9 and TRBJ2-3 gives the whole variable domain DSGVTQTPKHLITATGQRVTLRCSPRSGDLSVYWYQQSLDQGLQFLIQYYNGEERAKGNILERFSAQQFPDLHSELNLSSLELGDSALYFCASSVEGTGGTDTQYFGPGTRLTVL.

This chain joins TRBV6-5 and TRBJ2-4; D might be TRBD1 (5 bases). This CDR3 has 13 residues. The germline CDR1 and CDR2 sequences are MNHEY and SVGAGI. With 2 bases removed from V and 7 bases from J, the gap between germline ends came to 9 bases. DNA for the CDR3: TGTGCCAGCAGTTACACAGGAAGTAACATTCAGTACTTC. It translates to CASSYTGSNIQYF.

The chain has TRBV5-1 and TRBJ2-5; no firm D call. CDR1 and CDR2 (germline): SGHRS, YFSETQ. V dropped 2 bases and J dropped 2 bases, with 7 bases sitting between them. CDR3 length equals 13 residues. Here the CDR3 DNA reads TGCGCCAGCAGCTTTACTACTCAAGAGACCCAGTACTTC. As protein: CASSFTTQETQYF.